This T cell receptor beta chain was recorded in a study of T cells in severe cutaneous drug reactions. At the level of the study: RegiSCAR criteria gave all enrolled patients a probable or definite SJS/TEN or DRESS diagnosis. Culprit drug assignment used the Naranjo algorithm and the ALDEN algorithm. Overall study results and limits: Blister cells averaged about 31% and PBMC 4% to 5% TRBV12-4 in carbamazepine-induced Stevens-Johnson syndrome or toxic epidermal necrolysis patients.

Germline assignment: CDR1 WSHSY and CDR2 SAAADI. This CDR3 has 14 residues. In regard to this clonotype: Its specificity is unknown.

The iRepertoire multiplex PCR system with TCR subtype-specific primers built both bulk and single-cell libraries. TCRdb reprocessed the multiplex PCR reads and stores each CDR3 protein as one record, lacking DNA. The sample totals fewer than 8,000 distinct CDR3 sequences. Carbamazepine had induced Stevens-Johnson syndrome or toxic epidermal necrolysis in the sequenced donors. This chain connects TRBV10-2 to TRBJ2-3; the TCRdb D gene call, TRBD1, has no DNA to confirm it. Material: cells from a skin blister. This TCR came from a human donor with toxic epidermal necrolysis, a severe cutaneous drug reaction. The CDR3 protein is CASSYTGRTDTQYF.